These T cell receptor beta chains were read from a single sample in a study of T cell responses to AZD1222 COVID-19 vaccine. Using immunoSEQ multiplex PCR, the repertoire was profiled, and TCRdb retains in-frame clones only, with some absent. The sample has roughly 140,000 clones; more than 75% are singletons. The starting material was peripheral blood, obtained on day 0 of MenACWY control vaccination. The receptors derive from an adult in good health. Each CDR3 is given with its conserved first and last residue. The D gene is left open where the match is weak. Size values are once, few and many counts, or a class for expanded clones, and some rows have none.

cdr3_nt,cdr3_aa,clone_size,j_call,d_call,cdr3_length,v_call
TGTGCCAGTAAAGTGGAGGGGTCGTACGAGCAGTACTTC,CASKVEGSYEQYF,many,TRBJ2-7,.,13,TRBV19
TGTGCCAGCAGCGCCGGAGGCGGGGACAGCGAAAAACTGTTTTTT,CASSAGGGDSEKLFF,.,TRBJ1-4,TRBD1,15,TRBV6-5
TGTGCCAGCAGCTACAGACAGGGAATCACTAATGAAAAACTGTTTTTT,CASSYRQGITNEKLFF,.,TRBJ1-4,TRBD1,16,TRBV7-2
TGTGCCACCAGCCGACCGACTACAGGGGTTTATAGCACAGATACGCAGTATTTT,CATSRPTTGVYSTDTQYF,.,TRBJ2-3,TRBD1,18,TRBV15
TGTGCCAGCAGCCAAGATCGAAGCGGTGACTACGAGCAGTACTTC,CASSQDRSGDYEQYF,.,TRBJ2-7,.,15,TRBV4-2
TGTGCCAGCAGCCGCCCGACAGGGGGAGATGAAAAACTGTTTTTT,CASSRPTGGDEKLFF,.,TRBJ1-4,TRBD1,15,TRBV4-2
TGTGCCAGCAGAAACGGGGCGATTTCAGAGACCCAGTACTTC,CASRNGAISETQYF,once,TRBJ2-5,.,14,TRBV27
TGTGCCAGCAGCGACTTTCTCGGGACAGGGTTTGACACCGGGGAGCTGTTTTTT,CASSDFLGTGFDTGELFF,.,TRBJ2-2,TRBD1,18,TRBV11-3
TGTGCCAGCAGCTTATCTGGCGGGGGCCTCTCCTACAATGAGCAGTTCTTC,CASSLSGGGLSYNEQFF,once,TRBJ2-1,.,17,TRBV7-6
TGTGCCATCAGTGAGCCTCCCTACACCGGGGAGCTGTTTTTT,CAISEPPYTGELFF,.,TRBJ2-2,.,14,TRBV10-3
TGTGCCAGCGGGCCCAGGATGAACACTGAAGCTTTCTTT,CASGPRMNTEAFF,.,TRBJ1-1,.,13,TRBV18
TGTGCCAGCAGCCCCTCGACTAGCGGGGCTAGCGAGCAGTTCTTC,CASSPSTSGASEQFF,.,TRBJ2-1,TRBD2,15,TRBV7-3
TGTGCCAGCAGCCCTCGGACAGGGAACACTGAAGCTTTCTTT,CASSPRTGNTEAFF,.,TRBJ1-1,TRBD1,14,TRBV3-1/TRBV3-2
TGCGCCAGCAGCTTGACGAGAGACACTGAAGCTTTCTTT,CASSLTRDTEAFF,once,TRBJ1-1,.,13,TRBV5-1
TGTGCCAGCACCGATGGGACCGGGGAGCTGTTTTTT,CASTDGTGELFF,.,TRBJ2-2,.,12,TRBV28
TGCGCCAGCAGCTCTTTAGGGTCTATGTATGGCTACACCTTC,CASSSLGSMYGYTF,.,TRBJ1-2,.,14,TRBV5-1
TGTGCCAGCAGTTACCCAGGGGGCGATGAGCAGTTCTTC,CASSYPGGDEQFF,.,TRBJ2-1,TRBD1,13,TRBV6-6
TGTGCCAGCAGCCAAGGGACCACGCCAGATACGCAGTATTTT,CASSQGTTPDTQYF,.,TRBJ2-3,.,14,TRBV3-1/TRBV3-2
TGTGCCAGCAGCCTGCGCGGGACCTATGGCTACACCTTC,CASSLRGTYGYTF,.,TRBJ1-2,.,13,TRBV5-6
TGTGCCAGCAGCCCCGGAGGGACGGGAAACACCATATATTTT,CASSPGGTGNTIYF,few,TRBJ1-3,.,14,TRBV7-9
TGTGCCAGCAGCCAGCTAGGGACAGCCATTAAGGGGACTGAAGCTTTCTTT,CASSQLGTAIKGTEAFF,.,TRBJ1-1,TRBD1,17,TRBV3-1/TRBV3-2
TGTGCCAGTAGTATAAGGGGGGATCAGCCCCAGCATTTT,CASSIRGDQPQHF,few,TRBJ1-5,.,13,TRBV19
TGTGCCAGCTCAGCCGTCCAACAGGGGGGTGAAAAACTGTTTTTT,CASSAVQQGGEKLFF,.,TRBJ1-4,TRBD1,15,TRBV18
TGTGCCAGCAGCCAAACTAGCGGGGTGTGGAATGAGCAGTTCTTC,CASSQTSGVWNEQFF,.,TRBJ2-1,TRBD2,15,TRBV3-1/TRBV3-2
TGTGCCTGGAGCCCAGGGGTTGTGACCCTCCACTTT,CAWSPGVVTLHF,.,TRBJ1-6,.,12,TRBV30
TGTGCCAGCTCACCAAATGAGGGCCCGTTATCGCGCCTCCACTTT,CASSPNEGPLSRLHF,.,TRBJ1-6,.,15,TRBV18
TGTGCCACCAGCAGAGATCGGGCAGCTGGAGGCACTGAAGCTTTCTTT,CATSRDRAAGGTEAFF,.,TRBJ1-1,.,16,TRBV15
TGTGCCAGCAGTGGGGGCTACACTGAAGCTTTCTTT,CASSGGYTEAFF,.,TRBJ1-1,.,12,TRBV5-4
TGTGCCAGCAGTGAAGGGACAGGGCAGGCTAACTATGGCTACACCTTC,CASSEGTGQANYGYTF,.,TRBJ1-2,TRBD1,16,TRBV25-1
TGTGCCAGTAGTTCTACAGGGGGAATCAACACCGGGGAGCTGTTTTTT,CASSSTGGINTGELFF,.,TRBJ2-2,TRBD1,16,TRBV19
TGTGCCAGCAGTTCAGGGACGGTGAGCAATCAGCCCCAGCATTTT,CASSSGTVSNQPQHF,.,TRBJ1-5,.,15,TRBV2
TGTGCCAGCAGTGAGGAGCAGAACACTGAAGCTTTCTTT,CASSEEQNTEAFF,few,TRBJ1-1,.,13,TRBV2
TGCGCCAGCAAAAGGGACAGGGCATCGTCTGAGCAGTTCTTC,CASKRDRASSEQFF,.,TRBJ2-1,TRBD1,14,TRBV10-1
TGTGCCACCCTTAGCGGGGGGGGCACAGATACGCAGTATTTT,CATLSGGGTDTQYF,.,TRBJ2-3,TRBD2,14,TRBV24-1
TGCGCCAGCAGCTTCGTGGCGGGAGGGTTTGATGGCTACACCTTC,CASSFVAGGFDGYTF,.,TRBJ1-2,.,15,TRBV5-1
TGTGCCAGCAGCTTAGGGGGAACAGGGGATGGAAACATTCAGTACTTC,CASSLGGTGDGNIQYF,.,TRBJ2-4,TRBD1,16,TRBV7-6
TGTGCCACCAGCTACGGGGCCCAAGAGACCCAGTACTTC,CATSYGAQETQYF,once,TRBJ2-5,.,13,TRBV15
TGTGCCAGCAGCAGAGGCGCGGGAGCTTTCTTT,CASSRGAGAFF,.,TRBJ1-1,.,11,TRBV3-1/TRBV3-2
TGTGCCAGCAGCCAAGCGGGGGGGCTCACAGATACGCAGTATTTT,CASSQAGGLTDTQYF,.,TRBJ2-3,TRBD2,15,TRBV28
TGTGCCAGCAGTGAACCGGGATCCTACGAGCAGTACTTC,CASSEPGSYEQYF,.,TRBJ2-7,.,13,TRBV25-1
TGTGCCAGCAGTGATGGATCTAGCGGGGCTCCTCATAGCACAGATACGCAGTATTTT,CASSDGSSGAPHSTDTQYF,.,TRBJ2-3,.,19,TRBV21-1
TGTGCCAGCGGGGTCGATTCTTTCTCCTACGAGCAGTACTTC,CASGVDSFSYEQYF,.,TRBJ2-7,.,14,TRBV7-8
TGTGCCAGCAGCTTGGACAGGTACACTAACTATGGCTACACCTTC,CASSLDRYTNYGYTF,.,TRBJ1-2,TRBD1,15,TRBV7-9
TGTGCCAGCAGCTTAGCGCTGGAGACAATCACTGAAGCTTTCTTT,CASSLALETITEAFF,.,TRBJ1-1,.,15,TRBV11-1
TGTGCCAGCAGAACCTCGGGGGGCAATCAGCCCCAGCATTTT,CASRTSGGNQPQHF,.,TRBJ1-5,.,14,TRBV28
TGTGCCAGCAACCGAAACACCGGGGAGCTGTTTTTT,CASNRNTGELFF,.,TRBJ2-2,.,12,TRBV9
TGTGCCACCAGCAGAGATAGCTTTACTCTGAGCTCTGGAAACACCATATATTTT,CATSRDSFTLSSGNTIYF,.,TRBJ1-3,.,18,TRBV15
TGTGCCAGCAGCCAAGTAGAAGGGACTGAAGCTTTCTTT,CASSQVEGTEAFF,once,TRBJ1-1,.,13,TRBV3-1/TRBV3-2
TGTGCCAGCAGCTTCTTTATGGGGGAGGGGGATGAAAAACTGTTTTTT,CASSFFMGEGDEKLFF,.,TRBJ1-4,.,16,TRBV13
TGCGCCAGCAGCCAAGAGGAGGGATACACAGATACGCAGTATTTT,CASSQEEGYTDTQYF,.,TRBJ2-3,.,15,TRBV4-1
TGTGCCAGCAGCCCCTGGGCGGGGGGTTACAATGAGCAGTTCTTC,CASSPWAGGYNEQFF,.,TRBJ2-1,TRBD2,15,TRBV9
TGTGCCAGCAGTTTTCAGGGACCCTACGAGCAGTACTTC,CASSFQGPYEQYF,.,TRBJ2-7,.,13,TRBV12-3/TRBV12-4
TGTGCCAGCAGTACCTCGCATACGCAGTATTTT,CASSTSHTQYF,.,TRBJ2-3,.,11,TRBV6-5
TGTGCCAGCGGGGGACAGACCACAGATACGCAGTATTTT,CASGGQTTDTQYF,.,TRBJ2-3,TRBD1,13,TRBV12-3/TRBV12-4
TGTGCCAGCAGCGTAGGTTATAGCGGGGGGGCGGGTCAAGAGACCCAGTACTTC,CASSVGYSGGAGQETQYF,.,TRBJ2-5,TRBD2,18,TRBV9
TGTGCCAGCTCCTACGGGCCGGACACTGAAGCTTTCTTT,CASSYGPDTEAFF,few,TRBJ1-1,.,13,TRBV2
TGTGCCAGCAGCCAGCGCCGGGACACCAATCAGCCCCAGCATTTT,CASSQRRDTNQPQHF,.,TRBJ1-5,.,15,TRBV3-1/TRBV3-2